This T cell receptor beta chain was observed in a study of vaccination and CD4 T cells after COVID-19. Across the whole study: Overlapping peptides covering the spike proteins of SARS-CoV-2, HCoV-NL63, HCoV-OC43 and HCoV-229E were added to stimulate cells. Findings of the study overall: Median SARS-CoV-2-reactive clonotype numbers rose nonsignificantly, roughly 21 to 38.

Cultured CD4+ T cell DNA was sequenced using the Oncomine TCR Beta short-read assay. TCRdb re-analysed the PCR reads in MiXCR, keeping a single row per CDR3 protein. This sample has more than 10,000 distinct CDR3 sequences, with 43% found just once. Noted treatment: approximately 11-day PBMC culture with coronavirus spike peptide pools or control peptides (ViraFEST assay). With peptide pools, ViraFEST first expanded antigen-specific T cells and afterwards sequenced their TCRs. This clonotype has a handful of counts. No antigen is known for it. Germline values: CDR1 SGHTA, CDR2 FQGNSA. V was trimmed by 1 base and J by 4 bases, leaving 7 bases between them. The CDR3 has 13 residues.

The source material was CD4+ T cells from blood, cultured in vitro. This rearrangement joins TRBV7-2 to TRBJ1-2; TRBD1 might be the D (6 bases). The TCR was taken from a human donor who had recovered from COVID-19. CDR3 region: CASSLGQVYGYTF. In nucleotides, the CDR3 is TGTGCCAGCAGCTTAGGACAGGTCTATGGCTACACCTTC.